This TCR beta chain was profiled in a study of blood T cell repertoires in COVID-19. Study background: Researchers got acute and convalescent COVID-19 samples from the United States, Italy and Spain. PBMCs, B-cell-depleted T cells, or T cells were the source of the cDNA or gDNA that made up the material.

Living in about two dozen US areas, the participants were between roughly 18 and 95 years of age. Cohorts were assigned according to the clinical history that participants reported. The CDR3 consists of 15 residues. Germline V gene sequence: CDR1 SGHTA, CDR2 FQGNSA. With 2 bases removed from V and 4 bases from J, the gap between germline ends came to 12 bases. Assay used: immunoSEQ multiplex PCR; TCRdb lists only in-frame clones, some missing. The table records 150,000 to 200,000 clones, roughly 90% of them present only once. The TCR was taken from a woman between 50 and 59 years old who had recovered from COVID-19. The sequencing input was PBMCs or T cells enriched from blood (not recorded which). The chain combines TRBV7-2 with TRBJ1-3; weak D call: TRBD1 (5 bases). CDR3 amino acids: CASSLQGPPGNTIYF. CDR3 sequence (DNA): TGTGCCAGCAGCTTACAGGGCCCGCCGGGAAACACCATATATTTT.